The 7 T cell receptor beta chains below all came from one sample that was sequenced in a study of metastatic and nonmetastatic thyroid tumors. TCRdb called clones again from the PCR reads with MiXCR. The sample includes roughly 21,000 clones, roughly 27% seen only once; the top ten take 14%. Ahead of thyroid surgery, no patient had received treatment of any kind. The specimen was tumor tissue. Every receptor here comes from a male donor with papillary thyroid cancer or a benign thyroid nodule (not recorded which). Some clones in this sample may be carry-over from other donors' samples.

V is TRBV28 and J is TRBJ2-7; D could derive from TRBD1 or TRBD2 (5 bases each). The germline V gene encodes CDR1 MDHEN and CDR2 SYDVKM. The CDR3 is 15 residues long. Between the trimmed V and J ends, which lost 3 bases and 3 bases, there was a span of 15 bases. The CDR3 loop reads CASSLVGTIGYEQYF. For the CDR3, the DNA is TGTGCCAGCAGTTTGGTCGGGACCATTGGCTACGAGCAGTACTTC.

The rearrangement uses TRBV28 and TRBJ2-1; 10 nucleotides line up with TRBD2. Germline lookup yields CDR1 MDHEN and CDR2 SYDVKM. CDR3 length: 14 amino acids. V lost 6 bases and J lost 7; bases outside the gene matches: 6. DNA of the CDR3: TGTGCCAGCAGGGAAGCGGGAGGGGATAATGAGCAGTTCTTC. This encodes CASREAGGDNEQFF.

V gene TRBV2 combines with J gene TRBJ1-6; D ambiguous. V shed 6 bases and J shed 0 bases, with 15 bases lying between them. This CDR3 region has 17 residues. The germline CDR1 and CDR2 sequences are SNHLY and FYNNEI. Here the CDR3 reads CASSYDRYSSYNSPLHF. CDR3 DNA sequence: TGTGCCAGCAGCTACGACCGGTACAGCTCCTATAATTCACCCCTCCACTTT.

This clone was counted between two and nine times. This chain uses TRBV5-1 with TRBJ1-2; D unclear. This CDR3 has 13 amino acids. From germline, CDR1 is SGHRS and CDR2 YFSETQ. V lost 0 bases to trimming and J lost 5 bases, with 8 bases between them. CDR3 bases: TGCGCCAGCAGCTTGGAGGGAGGGTATGGCTACACCTTC. It yields the protein CASSLEGGYGYTF.

The chain combines TRBV7-2 with TRBJ2-1; no definite D call. CDR1 is SGHTA, CDR2 FQGNSA, per germline. Trimming removed 7 bases from V and 6 bases from J, with 10 bases in between. This CDR3 region has 12 residues. The CDR3 protein is CASTSYSNEQFF. The DNA for the CDR3 is TGTGCCAGCACCTCCTATAGCAATGAGCAGTTCTTC.

By proportion, this clone is medium-sized. The chain uses TRBV2 and TRBJ2-5, with 10 bases lining up with TRBD2. The trim removed 7 bases at V and 5 bases at J, leaving 10 bases unmatched. The CDR3 loop spans 15 amino acids. Germline V gives CDR1 SNHLY, CDR2 FYNNEI. CDR3 protein: CASKASGRARETQYF. For the CDR3, the DNA is TGTGCCAGCAAGGCTAGCGGGAGAGCTCGTGAGACCCAGTACTTC. The whole variable domain, filled in from reference TRBV2 and TRBJ2-5, reads EPEVTQTPSHQVTQMGQEVILRCVPISNHLYFYWYRQILGQKVEFLVSFYNNEISEKSEIFDDQFSVERPDGSNFTLKIRSTKLEDSAMYFCASKASGRARETQYFGPGTRLLVL.

The chain links TRBV6-1 to TRBJ2-7; D is ambiguous. The CDR3 has 14 residues. Per germline, CDR1 MNHNS and CDR2 SASEGT. Trimming shortened V by 6 bases and J by 2 bases, and 14 bases separated the two germline ends. In DNA form, the CDR3 reads TGTGCCAGCAGAAGATGGTGCACCGCCTACGAGCAGTACTTC. Protein product: CASRRWCTAYEQYF.